This T cell receptor (beta chain) appears in the sequencing data of a study of somatic mutations in cytotoxic T cells in rheumatoid arthritis. Study information: Blood from the patient (approximately 30 ml EDTA) was drawn right after diagnosis, pretreatment. Study-level points and caveats: Each of about an eighth of the roughly 60 patients had a largest CD8+ clone that made up more than 20% of CD8+ cells.

Method: immunoSEQ multiplex PCR; TCRdb's copy keeps in-frame clones and lacks some. This sample has 20,000 to 25,000 clones, with around 75% found just once. Germline V gene sequence: CDR1 SGHAT, CDR2 FQNNGV. Losses at the gene ends were 4 bases for V and 5 bases for J; bases not matched to a gene: 4. The CDR3 has 14 amino acids. Regarding this clone: The antigen is not known.

The sequenced material came from CD8+ T cells sorted from blood. This sequence originates from an adult with rheumatoid arthritis. The rearrangement links TRBV11-2 to TRBJ2-1, with 8 bases that match TRBD1. The CDR3 spells CASSWTGPHNEQFF. The DNA for the CDR3 is TGTGCCAGCAGCTGGACAGGGCCCCACAATGAGCAGTTCTTC.